The 3 T cell receptor beta chains in this list originate from one sample, sequenced in a study of T cell responses to AZD1222 COVID-19 vaccine. TCRdb's table, derived via immunoSEQ multiplex PCR, lists solely in-frame clones and lacks some. Of over 150,000 clones listed, less than 90% are singletons. The sequencing used peripheral blood, collected on day 0 of MenACWY control vaccination. The receptors originated from an adult in good health.

This clone appeared once. This chain links TRBV5-1 with TRBJ1-1; no clear D. Between the trimmed V and J ends, which lost 2 bases and 4 bases, there was a span of 9 bases. The germline V gene encodes CDR1 SGHRS and CDR2 YFSETQ. CDR3 length: 13 amino acids. The CDR3 nucleotides read TGCGCCAGCAGCTTATTCCAAGGCACTGAAGCTTTCTTT. Encoded protein: CASSLFQGTEAFF.

The V call is TRBV7-8, the J call TRBJ1-3; 8 bases are shared with TRBD1. The CDR3 spans 17 residues. V trimming: 1 base; J trimming: 3 bases; junction bases outside the gene matches: 8. Germline V lookup: CDR1 SGHVS, CDR2 FQNEAQ. The CDR3 region has the DNA TGTGCCAGCAGCTTAGGACAGGGGCAAGTTGTTGGAAACACCATATATTTT. It is translated as CASSLGQGQVVGNTIYF.

V and J are TRBV11-1 and TRBJ2-7; a possible D gene is TRBD1 (5 bases). Germline V gene sequence: CDR1 SGHAT, CDR2 FQDESV (reference sequence). CDR3 size: 13 residues. Trimming took off 5 bases at V and 1 base at J, with 9 bases between the two ends. The DNA of the CDR3 is TGTGCCAGCAGCCCAGGGTGGTCCTACGAGCAGTACTTC. Protein sequence: CASSPGWSYEQYF.